This T cell receptor beta chain was identified during a study of T cells expressing NK-cell markers. Overall study context: CD3+CD56+NKG2C+, CD3+CD56+NKG2C- and CD3+CD56-NKG2C+ T cells, once sorted, supplied the TCR beta repertoires.

Template switching by 5'RACE with UMIs generated the TCR beta cDNA. TCRdb reprocessed the 5' RACE reads and reports one entry per CDR3 protein, with no DNA. Here the sample table reports around 550,000 distinct CDR3 sequences. Sequenced sample: blood T cells: a sorted CD56 or NKG2C T cell subset, CD4+ or CD8+ T cells, or bulk PBMC T cells (not recorded which). This TCR derives from a man aged 18 to 29 in good health.

The CDR3 sequence: CSACLRELGSETQYF. The chain couples TRBV20-1 to TRBJ2-5; TCRdb calls TRBD2, which cannot be checked without DNA. Germline V gene sequence: CDR1 DFQATT, CDR2 SNEGSKA (reference sequence). The CDR3 contains 15 residues.